This is a list of T cell receptor beta chains from one sample in a study of T-cell memory formation after mild COVID-19. TCRdb fed the 5' RACE reads into MiXCR, producing one record per CDR3 protein. The sample holds around 300,000 distinct CDR3 sequences, about 13% seen once. The sequenced material came from PBMCs or a T cell subset sorted from them (not recorded which). The origin of the receptors is a young man who had mild COVID-19 (a few samples of this study predate the infection). Cell type and time point are not known. The CDR3 runs from the conserved cysteine through the conserved F or W. D genes are given only for firm matches. Expanded clones are given a class, and other clones once, few, many or no size at all.

size	D	V	J	DNA	CDR3
few	TRBD1	TRBV7-3	TRBJ1-1	TGTGCCAGCAGCTTTGGTGGTTTAGGGACAGGGACTGAAGCTTTCTTT	CASSFGGLGTGTEAFF
.	TRBD2	TRBV5-4	TRBJ2-1	TGTGCCAGCAGCTCCGGGACTAGTACCTTGAATGAGCAGTTCTTC	CASSSGTSTLNEQFF
.	.	TRBV6-5	TRBJ2-2	TGTGCCAGCAGTTACTATGTAACCGGGGAGCTGTTTTTT	CASSYYVTGELFF
.	.	TRBV6-4	TRBJ2-3	TGTGCCAGCACCCGCCCCCGGCCCGCAGATACGCAGTATTTT	CASTRPRPADTQYF
few	TRBD2	TRBV10-3	TRBJ2-1	TGTGCCATCAGTGGGGACTACTACAATGAGCAGTTCTTC	CAISGDYYNEQFF
.	.	TRBV3-1	TRBJ2-1	TGTGCCAGCAGCGGGAGTCCCTACAATGAGCAGTTCTTC	CASSGSPYNEQFF
.	TRBD2	TRBV11-2	TRBJ2-5	TGTGCCAGCAGCTTAGCTAGCGGGGACCTCCAAGAGACCCAGTACTTC	CASSLASGDLQETQYF
few	.	TRBV6-5	TRBJ1-5	TGTGCCAGCAGTTACTCGTTTCCTCCCACAAGCAATCAGCCCCAGCATTTT	CASSYSFPPTSNQPQHF
few	.	TRBV19	TRBJ2-2	TGTGCCAGTAGATCACAGGCCACCGGGGAGCTGTTTTTT	CASRSQATGELFF
few	.	TRBV28	TRBJ2-1	TGTGCCAGCAGCCCCCAGGGAGGCCTGCTTGAGCAGTTCTTC	CASSPQGGLLEQFF
.	TRBD2	TRBV4-3	TRBJ2-2	TGCGCCAGCAGCCGAGTAGCCGGGACTAGCGGGGCCTACACCGGGGAGCTGTTTTTT	CASSRVAGTSGAYTGELFF
few	.	TRBV11-2	TRBJ2-5	TGTGCCAGCAGCTCCGGACCTATCGGGGAGACCCAGTACTTC	CASSSGPIGETQYF
few	.	TRBV6-5	TRBJ2-4	TGTGCCAGCAGAAAAGGGACATCCACCAAAAACATTCAGTACTTC	CASRKGTSTKNIQYF
.	.	TRBV7-3	TRBJ1-2	TGTGCCAGCAGCCCAACACCCTTGACCCGCACTGGCTACACCTTC	CASSPTPLTRTGYTF